The present entry profiles one TCR beta chain with its context. What it binds is unknown. This specimen belongs to a study of T cells in localized non-small cell lung cancer. Study results and limitations: Of the tissues analyzed, uninvolved adjacent lung showed maximal T cell clonality, greater than tumor. Longer overall survival accompanied higher blood T cell density. Only one tumor region went through sequencing, so heterogeneity may still be there. Adjacent lung tissue had a median around 57 of the top 100 clones found in the tumor.

The assay was immunoSEQ multiplex PCR, and TCRdb's table has in-frame clones only and misses some. The data show around 2,000 clones, with less than 40% seen just once and roughly 7% held by the top ten. The origin of this receptor is a man between 40 and 69 years old with stage I lung adenocarcinoma. Here the sequenced sample was lung tumor tissue, taken before any cancer treatment.

CDR3 residues: CASGDREAGQPQHF. The CDR3 DNA reads as TGTGCCAGCGGCGACCGGGAGGCGGGTCAGCCCCAGCATTTT. The chain joins TRBV28 to TRBJ1-5; D not resolved. The CDR3 loop spans 14 amino acids. CDR1 and CDR2 from the germline V gene are MDHEN and SYDVKM. The ends were cut back, 8 bases at V and 6 bases at J, with 17 bases in the middle.